This T cell receptor (beta chain) was sequenced during a study of cytomegalovirus exposure and HLA in healthy donors. Study in general: As an earlier analysis found, roughly 180 million T cells yielded about 100 million unique TCR beta sequences. About 85 million unique TCRs from HLA-typed donors were held in an early release of data. Study observations and caveats: A later look showed TCR association rates differing by HLA locus, highest for DRB1 and lowest for HLA-C.

With regard to this clone: Antigen unknown.

This CDR3 region has 15 residues. Germline V gives CDR1 ENHRY, CDR2 SYGVKD. Trimming removed 5 bases from V and 2 bases from J, with 10 bases in between. Amplification used 60 Vbeta primers and 13 Jbeta primers. Only in-frame clones appear in the TCRdb table, and some are missing; sequencing was by immunoSEQ multiplex PCR. The table lists roughly 120,000 clones, around two thirds of them singletons. The sequencing input was PBMCs. The TCR comes from a woman in her forties in good health and CMV-seropositive. The rearrangement links TRBV10-3 to TRBJ2-6; possibly TRBD1 for D (6 bases). In DNA, the CDR3 is TGTGCCATCAGTTCAGGGGAGACTGGGGCCAACGTCCTGACTTTC. As protein: CAISSGETGANVLTF.